The 26 T cell receptor beta chains in this list originate from one sample, sequenced in a study of shared clonotypes between healthy human individuals. Data came from immunoSEQ multiplex PCR; TCRdb stores just in-frame clones and leaves some out. Here the sample spans some 1.5 million clones, around 97% being singletons. Material for sequencing was naive CD4+ T cells sorted from blood. Described subset: CD45RA+ positively selected. The receptors were gathered from a man aged 30 to 39 in good health.

The chain joins TRBV18 to TRBJ2-7, with TRBD2 identical over 13 bases. The junction had 3 bases not matched to a gene; V was cut back by 2 bases and J by 5 bases. The CDR3 consists of 15 residues. Germline V gene sequence: CDR1 KGHSH, CDR2 LQKENI. The CDR3 DNA follows: TGTGCCAGCTCACCAGGGACTAGCGGGAACCACGAGCAGTACTTC. This gives the protein CASSPGTSGNHEQYF.

V is TRBV28 and J is TRBJ1-1; 10 bases fit TRBD1. CDR1 MDHEN and CDR2 SYDVKM come from the germline V gene. Trimming cost V 6 bases and J 5 bases; bases outside gene matches: 6. The CDR3 is 14 amino acids. The chain's CDR3 is CASRGQGRRTEAFF. CDR3 DNA: TGTGCCAGCAGGGGACAGGGGAGGCGGACTGAAGCTTTCTTT.

The gene calls are TRBV29-1 and TRBJ2-3; D may be TRBD2 (6 bases). CDR1 SQVTM and CDR2 ANQGSEA come from the germline V gene. Trimming cost V 7 bases and J 0 bases, with 14 bases left between them. This CDR3 is built from 14 residues. The CDR3 sequence: CSAYLAPSTDTQYF. The CDR3 DNA is TGCAGCGCCTACCTAGCGCCGAGCACAGATACGCAGTATTTT.

The V call is TRBV2, the J call TRBJ2-2; D is unclear. Germline lookup yields CDR1 SNHLY and CDR2 FYNNEI. Trimming left V 8 bases short and J 1 base short, with 23 bases between. The CDR3 loop spans 18 amino acids. The chain's CDR3 is CASVKTETLDLNTGELFF. CDR3 in DNA: TGTGCCAGCGTTAAAACAGAGACGCTTGATCTGAACACCGGGGAGCTGTTTTTT.

J is TRBJ2-2 and V is TRBV11-2; 8 positions match TRBD2. V lost 6 bases, J lost 7 bases, and 7 bases stayed unmatched. The CDR3 has 14 amino acids. Per germline, CDR1 SGHAT and CDR2 FQNNGV. Here the CDR3 reads CASRRGLEVGELFF. DNA of the CDR3: TGTGCCAGCAGAAGGGGACTAGAGGTCGGGGAGCTGTTTTTT.

This chain uses TRBV13 with TRBJ2-6, with 8 bases identical to TRBD2. Trimming cost V 2 bases and J 3 bases; bases outside gene matches: 9. CDR3 size: 18 residues. Per the germline V gene, CDR1 is PRHDT and CDR2 is FYEKMQ (reference sequence). The CDR3 sequence: CASSLNAGGTFGANVLTF. In DNA form, the CDR3 reads TGTGCCAGCAGCTTAAATGCGGGAGGTACCTTTGGGGCCAACGTCCTGACTTTC. Full variable domain (outside the CDR3, taken from reference TRBV13 and TRBJ2-6): AAGVIQSPRHLIKEKRETATLKCYPIPRHDTVYWYQQGPGQDPQFLISFYEKMQSDKGSIPDRFSAQQFSDYHSELNMSSLELGDSALYFCASSLNAGGTFGANVLTFGAGSRLTVL.

The CDR3 sequence: CASSLVITGGKEQFF. DNA for the CDR3: TGTGCCAGCAGCTTGGTTATAACGGGAGGTAAGGAGCAGTTCTTC. J is TRBJ2-1 and V is TRBV5-6, with 7 positions matching TRBD2. CDR1 SGHDT and CDR2 YYEEEE come from the germline V gene. This CDR3 is 15 amino acids long. Losses at the gene ends were 0 bases for V and 10 bases for J; bases not matched to a gene: 10.

The chain links TRBV5-1 to TRBJ1-5; 11 positions agree with TRBD1. Germline V CDR1 and CDR2: SGHRS, YFSETQ. After removal of 4 bases from V and 4 bases from J, the junction contained 4 bases not matched to a gene. The CDR3 loop spans 15 amino acids. CDR3 sequence (DNA): TGCGCCAGCAGCCTCGGACAGGGGGCGAATCAGCCCCAGCATTTT. Amino acid sequence: CASSLGQGANQPQHF.

V usage is TRBV29-1 and J usage is TRBJ2-4; D gene unclear. Trimming took 4 bases from V and 5 from J, leaving 15 bases between them. The CDR3 has 14 amino acids. CDR1 and CDR2 from the germline V gene are SQVTM and ANQGSEA. CDR3 protein: CSVAGINNQNIQYF. The CDR3 DNA follows: TGCAGCGTTGCGGGCATTAATAATCAAAACATTCAGTACTTC.

For this clone: Other nucleotide sequences in the sample specify the same CDR3. The J gene is TRBJ2-5, the V gene TRBV5-1, with 14 bases matching TRBD2. The junction had 7 bases not matched to a gene; V was cut back by 4 bases and J by 5 bases. This CDR3 spans 16 amino acids. Germline-derived CDR1 and CDR2 are SGHRS and YFSETQ. CDR3 DNA: TGCGCCAGCAGCGTTGGACTAGCGGGAGGTGGGGAGACCCAGTACTTC. Translated: CASSVGLAGGGETQYF.

Details on this clone: Within the sample, other DNA sequences also encode this same CDR3. The chain joins TRBV18 to TRBJ2-5, with D hard to call. This CDR3 spans 12 amino acids. V lost 4 bases and J 2 bases, leaving 5 bases between the germline ends. The V gene's germline CDR1 is KGHSH and CDR2 LQKENI. CDR3: CASSLPQETQYF. The CDR3 DNA reads TGTGCCAGCTCACTACCTCAAGAGACCCAGTACTTC.

This clone was recorded only once. The DNA for the CDR3 is TGTGCCAGCAGCTCGGACAGGACCTCCTACGAGCAGTACTTC. It codes for CASSSDRTSYEQYF. J is TRBJ2-7 and V is TRBV7-2; 7 bases agree with TRBD1. The germline CDR1 and CDR2 sequences are SGHTA and FQGNSA. After removal of 4 bases from V and 0 bases from J, the junction contained 3 bases not matched to a gene. CDR3 length equals 14 residues.

The chain is built from TRBV7-9 and TRBJ1-1; D possibly corresponds to TRBD1 (6 bases). There are 17 residues in the CDR3. With 4 bases removed from V and 10 bases from J, the gap between germline ends came to 28 bases. Germline V gene sequence: CDR1 SEHNR, CDR2 FQNEAQ (reference sequence). The CDR3 loop reads CASSSRPPRPAGVSAFF. Here the CDR3 DNA reads TGTGCCAGCAGCTCGAGACCCCCCCGGCCGGCAGGGGTTTCAGCTTTCTTT.

The chain joins TRBV4-1 to TRBJ2-1; 8 bases fit TRBD2. This CDR3 is built from 16 residues. Germline V gene lookup returns CDR1 MGHRA and CDR2 YSYEKL. The J segment lost 7 bases and the V segment lost 4 bases, leaving 12 bases of the junction unmatched. CDR3 DNA: TGCGCCAGCAGCCTATTGGGACTAGTTTTATTTAATGAGCAGTTCTTC. It yields the protein CASSLLGLVLFNEQFF.

The chain employs TRBV11-3 and TRBJ2-1, with 7 bases lining up with TRBD1. The CDR3 runs to 14 residues. V trimming: 0 bases; J trimming: 12 bases; junction bases outside the gene matches: 8. Per the germline V gene, CDR1 is SGHNT and CDR2 is YENEEA. Here the CDR3 reads CASSLDVIGDRQFF. CDR3 sequence (DNA): TGTGCCAGCAGCTTAGATGTAATTGGGGACAGGCAGTTCTTC.

The chain carries TRBV5-4 and TRBJ2-1; D is unresolved. Trimming stripped 4 bases from V and 2 bases from J, with 13 bases between. Germline values: CDR1 SGHNT, CDR2 YYREEE (reference sequence). The CDR3 extends over 15 amino acids. CDR3 protein: CASSLASQPYNEQFF. CDR3 nucleotides: TGTGCCAGCAGCCTGGCCAGTCAGCCCTACAATGAGCAGTTCTTC.

The chain has TRBV20-1 and TRBJ1-1; D is unresolved. In germline, CDR1 is DFQATT, CDR2 SNEGSKA (reference sequence). CDR3 size: 11 residues. Trimming shortened V by 8 bases and J by 5 bases, and 12 bases separated the two germline ends. CDR3 sequence (DNA): TGCAGTCCATCACCGGGGACTGAAGCTTTCTTT. This codes for CSPSPGTEAFF.

The chain joins TRBV27 to TRBJ1-2, with 7 bases identical to TRBD1. Germline V CDR1 and CDR2: MNHEY, SMNVEV (reference sequence). The junction had 12 bases not matched to a gene; V was cut back by 5 bases and J by 6 bases. The CDR3 runs 15 residues. The CDR3 region is CASSLHDRVVDGYTF. As DNA, the CDR3 is TGTGCCAGCAGTCTACACGACAGGGTTGTGGATGGCTACACCTTC.

The sample holds one count of this clone. The V and J genes are TRBV11-3 and TRBJ2-7; tentative D call: TRBD1 (5 bases). Germline V gene sequence: CDR1 SGHNT, CDR2 YENEEA. The V end was cut by 5 bases, the J end by 7 bases, with 12 bases between. CDR3 length: 12 amino acids. The CDR3 here is CASSALDTEQYF. CDR3 coding DNA: TGTGCCAGCAGCGCGTTGGACACAGAGCAGTACTTC. The whole variable domain, filled in from reference TRBV11-3 and TRBJ2-7, reads EAGVVQSPRYKIIEKKQPVAFWCNPISGHNTLYWYLQNLGQGPELLIRYENEEAVDDSQLPKDRFSAERLKGVDSTLKIQPAELGDSAVYLCASSALDTEQYFGPGTRLTVT.

In nucleotides, the CDR3 is TGTGCCAGCACGGCGGAGCCTTATGGCTACACCTTC. Its protein is CASTAEPYGYTF. The J gene is TRBJ1-2, the V gene TRBV6-5; D gene ambiguous. From germline, CDR1 is MNHEY and CDR2 SVGAGI. This CDR3 has 12 amino acids. V lost 7 bases to trimming and J lost 5 bases, with 11 bases between them.

The CDR3 loop reads CASSTGPRNQPQHF. The CDR3 coding sequence is TGTGCCAGTAGTACAGGGCCCCGCAATCAGCCCCAGCATTTT. The chain has TRBV19 and TRBJ1-5; a possible D gene is TRBD1 (5 bases). The V gene lost 4 bases and the J gene lost 2 bases, with 9 bases spanning the gap. The CDR3 consists of 14 residues. The germline V gene encodes CDR1 LNHDA and CDR2 SQIVND (reference sequence).

The rearrangement links TRBV6-4 to TRBJ2-1; 11 bases fit TRBD2. The CDR3 has 15 amino acids. The V segment lost 7 bases and the J segment 6 bases; nucleotides outside the gene matches: 8. Germline V gene lookup returns CDR1 MRHNA and CDR2 SNTAGT. Here the CDR3 DNA reads TGTGCCAGCAAGGCCACTAGCGGGGGAGGCAATGAGCAGTTCTTC. Translating gives CASKATSGGGNEQFF.

The chain links TRBV5-4 to TRBJ2-5; D may be TRBD2 (6 bases). Looked up from germline, CDR1 is SGHNT and CDR2 is YYREEE (reference sequence). Trimming took 2 bases from V and 5 from J, leaving 22 bases between them. This CDR3 spans 17 amino acids. CDR3 amino acids: CASSLRSGRPSPETQYF. The CDR3 coding sequence is TGTGCCAGCAGCTTACGAAGCGGGCGCCCCTCCCCGGAGACCCAGTACTTC.

The chain links TRBV7-2 to TRBJ2-7; no definite D call. The CDR3 covers 15 residues. The germline CDR1 and CDR2 sequences are SGHTA and FQGNSA. Trimming took 1 base from V and 6 from J, leaving 16 bases between them. The CDR3 reads CASSLGHLLTSEQYF. The CDR3 DNA sequence: TGTGCCAGCAGCTTAGGACACCTTCTCACTTCCGAGCAGTACTTC.

Regarding this clone: Other DNA sequences in this specimen translate into the identical CDR3. The J gene is TRBJ2-3, the V gene TRBV7-8; the D is unclear. CDR1 SGHVS and CDR2 FQNEAQ come from the germline V gene. Trimming shortened V by 1 base and J by 5 bases, and 4 bases separated the two germline ends. CDR3 length: 12 residues. CDR3 sequence: CASSLGVDTQYF. The CDR3 bases are TGTGCCAGCAGCTTAGGGGTAGATACGCAGTATTTT.

The chain combines TRBV28 with TRBJ2-2; weak D call: TRBD2 (7 bases). V was cut by 5 bases and J by 5 bases, with 24 bases left in between. This CDR3 is built from 18 residues. Germline V lookup: CDR1 MDHEN, CDR2 SYDVKM. The CDR3 region is CASSHGRGRGLRTGELFF. The CDR3 DNA follows: TGTGCCAGCAGTCACGGGCGGGGGCGGGGGCTCAGAACCGGGGAGCTGTTTTTT. The full variable domain, in which reference TRBV28 and TRBJ2-2 provide the parts outside the CDR3, is DVKVTQSSRYLVKRTGEKVFLECVQDMDHENMFWYRQDPGLGLRLIYFSYDVKMKEKGDIPEGYSVSREKKERFSLILESASTNQTSMYLCASSHGRGRGLRTGELFFGEGSRLTVL.